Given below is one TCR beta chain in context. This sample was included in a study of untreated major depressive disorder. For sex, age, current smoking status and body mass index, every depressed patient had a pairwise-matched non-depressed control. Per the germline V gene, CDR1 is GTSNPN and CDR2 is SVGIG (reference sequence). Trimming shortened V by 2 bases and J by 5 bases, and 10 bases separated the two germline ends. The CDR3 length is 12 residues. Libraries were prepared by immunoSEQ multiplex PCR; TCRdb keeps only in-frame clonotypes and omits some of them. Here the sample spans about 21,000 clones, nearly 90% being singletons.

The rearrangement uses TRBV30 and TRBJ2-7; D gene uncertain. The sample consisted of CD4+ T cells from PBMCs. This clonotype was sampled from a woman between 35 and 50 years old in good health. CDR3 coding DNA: TGTGCCTGGAGTAAGGGTAGCAACGAGCAGTACTTC. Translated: CAWSKGSNEQYF.